Only a few counts were recorded for the clone carrying this T cell receptor beta chain. The data stem from a study of blood T cell repertoires in COVID-19. Study background: Some COVID-19 samples were acute and others convalescent; all came from the United States, Italy and Spain. In each case, the material was cDNA or gDNA derived from T cells, B-cell-depleted T cells, or PBMCs.

Each participant's cohort was designated according to participant-reported clinical history. Methods used by the authors: Nucleated cell counts were estimated from reference gene primer amplification. Clones were sequenced by immunoSEQ multiplex PCR, and TCRdb holds only the in-frame ones, with some missing. D and trimming come from the DNA, and the V and J calls and clone size come from that table. The sample yields fewer than 350,000 clones, just over 90% seen once. The sequenced sample was PBMCs or T cells enriched from blood (not recorded which). The source is a woman aged 40 to 50 with acute COVID-19.

Here the CDR3 reads CASSYNLGGGELFF. The CDR3 DNA reads as TGTGCCAGCAGTTACAATCTGGGGGGAGGGGAGCTGTTTTTT. This sequence joins TRBV6-6 and TRBJ2-2; possibly TRBD2 for D (6 bases). V lost 2 bases and J lost 8, with 12 bases in between. Germline assignment: CDR1 MNHNY and CDR2 SVGAGI (reference sequence). This CDR3 has 14 residues.